One and the same sample provided the 13 T cell receptor beta chains below, sequenced in a study of T cells after yellow fever vaccination. Using its own MiXCR run on the 5' RACE reads, TCRdb lists one record per CDR3 protein. The table shows approximately 610,000 distinct CDR3 sequences, with roughly a sixth occurring only once. Sequencing was performed on PBMCs, taken 5 to 6 days after the first yellow fever vaccination. The receptors were sampled from a man in his late teens or twenties who received the YFV17D yellow fever vaccine.

The rearrangement uses TRBV4-1 and TRBJ1-1; D gene unclear. Germline CDR1 MGHRA, CDR2 YSYEKL. This CDR3 has 13 residues. V was trimmed by 3 bases and J by 2 bases, leaving 7 bases between them. Written as DNA, the CDR3 is TGCGCCAGCAGCCAGGACCCAAACACTGAAGCTTTCTTT. This codes for CASSQDPNTEAFF.

V usage is TRBV27 and J usage is TRBJ2-7; TRBD2 matches 8 bases. The CDR3 length is 14 residues. Per the germline V gene, CDR1 is MNHEY and CDR2 is SMNVEV (reference sequence). Unmatched junction bases numbered 7, after V lost 5 bases and J lost 4 bases. The CDR3, as DNA: TGTGCCAGCAGTAGGGGGACTAGAATATACGAGCAGTACTTC. It specifies CASSRGTRIYEQYF.

The V call is TRBV20-1, the J call TRBJ2-1; D not certain. In germline, CDR1 is DFQATT, CDR2 SNEGSKA (reference sequence). Trimming took 5 bases from V and 6 from J, leaving 14 bases between them. This CDR3 comprises 13 residues. In DNA form, the CDR3 reads TGCAGTGCTCAGCGTCCGTTGGGCAATGAGCAGTTCTTC. Amino acids: CSAQRPLGNEQFF.

This clonotype has a handful of counts. The V and J genes are TRBV13 and TRBJ2-5; 7 bases map to TRBD1. J lost 1 base, V lost 6 bases, and 5 bases had no gene match. Looked up from germline, CDR1 is PRHDT and CDR2 is FYEKMQ (reference sequence). This CDR3 spans 14 amino acids. This CDR3 reads CASRPRTGQETQYF. In DNA, the CDR3 is TGTGCCAGCAGGCCTCGGACAGGCCAAGAGACCCAGTACTTC.

Only a few counts were recorded for this clonotype. V is TRBV10-3 and J is TRBJ1-1, with a weak D call TRBD1 (6 bases). The V end was cut by 7 bases, the J end by 3 bases, with 6 bases between. The CDR3 sequence is 11 residues long. Germline V gives CDR1 ENHRY, CDR2 SYGVKD. The CDR3 reads CAIKGDTEAFF. CDR3 coding DNA: TGTGCCATCAAGGGGGACACTGAAGCTTTCTTT.

The chain joins TRBV20-1 to TRBJ2-5; 8 nucleotides agree with TRBD2. The CDR3 totals 16 residues. V lost 0 bases, J lost 9 bases, and 15 bases stayed unmatched. Per the germline V gene, CDR1 is DFQATT and CDR2 is SNEGSKA (reference sequence). CDR3 loop: CSARDRERGFVVPQYF. The CDR3 DNA follows: TGCAGTGCTAGAGATCGGGAGCGGGGGTTCGTCGTTCCCCAGTACTTC.

The V gene is TRBV11-2, the J gene TRBJ1-2, with unresolved D. The CDR3 covers 13 residues. Trimming cost V 2 bases and J 7 bases, with 11 bases left between them. Germline-derived CDR1 and CDR2 are SGHAT and FQNNGV. CDR3 region: CASSLFPGFGYTF. Here the CDR3 DNA reads TGTGCCAGCAGCTTATTCCCTGGGTTTGGCTACACCTTC.

V gene TRBV7-9 combines with J gene TRBJ1-1; 10 nucleotides align to TRBD1. The CDR3 is 15 amino acids. V lost 5 bases to trimming and J lost 0 bases; unmatched junction nucleotides: 3. Germline V gives CDR1 SEHNR, CDR2 FQNEAQ (reference sequence). The DNA for the CDR3 is TGTGCCAGCAGCGCGGGACAGGGGATGAACACTGAAGCTTTCTTT. Translation: CASSAGQGMNTEAFF.

The V gene is TRBV6-5, the J gene TRBJ2-5, with D unresolved. CDR1 MNHEY and CDR2 SVGAGI come from the germline V gene. CDR3 length equals 15 residues. The V end lost 0 bases, the J end lost 6 bases, and 14 bases lay between the germline ends. DNA for the CDR3: TGTGCCAGCAGTTACTCGCTCGAAAAGATAAAGACCCAGTACTTC. It codes for CASSYSLEKIKTQYF.

This clonotype occurred a few times. The V and J genes are TRBV9 and TRBJ2-5; a weak D match, TRBD1 (5 bases). The CDR3 contains 14 residues. The V end was cut by 2 bases, the J end by 3 bases, with 11 bases between. Germline loops: CDR1 SGDLS, CDR2 YYNGEE. CDR3 loop: CASSVDMTKETQYF. The CDR3 nucleotides are TGTGCCAGCAGCGTGGACATGACGAAAGAGACCCAGTACTTC.

This clonotype was counted a few times. At one end the junction does not follow the germline gene, possibly because of a read error. CDR3: CASSQYLADRQYF. In DNA form, the CDR3 reads TGCGCCAGCAGCCAGTATCTAGCGGATAGGCAGTATTTT. V is TRBV4-3 and J is TRBJ2-3; 7 nucleotides align to TRBD2. Germline CDR1 is LGHNA and CDR2 is YSLEER. The CDR3 is 13 residues long.

The CDR3, as DNA: TGTGCCAGCAGCTTATCGGCCCCCATATACAATGAGCAGTTCTTC. Its translation is CASSLSAPIYNEQFF. This chain joins TRBV7-8 and TRBJ2-1; D gene unclear. The V end was cut by 2 bases, the J end by 4 bases, with 12 bases between. This CDR3 region has 15 residues. CDR1 and CDR2 from the germline V gene are SGHVS and FQNEAQ.

This clonotype has just a few counts. The rearrangement uses TRBV7-9 and TRBJ2-3; D possibly corresponds to TRBD2 (5 bases). The germline V gene encodes CDR1 SEHNR and CDR2 FQNEAQ (reference sequence). The CDR3 has 16 amino acids. V was pared by 4 bases and J by 0 bases, with 14 bases between. Here the CDR3 DNA reads TGTGCCAGCAGCTCCCAACTAGTTCCTAGCACAGATACGCAGTATTTT. It specifies CASSSQLVPSTDTQYF.